This T cell receptor beta chain was sequenced during a study of breast tumors, draining lymph nodes, adjacent tissues. The study's findings and limits: Tumors had less TCR diversity than lymph nodes, more than nontumor tissue.

Axillary draining lymph nodes of breast cancer patients supplied the node samples. This clonotype showed up many times. Its target is not known. Trimming cost V 3 bases and J 6 bases; bases outside gene matches: 4. Germline lookup yields CDR1 LGHNA and CDR2 YSLEER. This CDR3 spans 15 amino acids. One entry per CDR3 protein, called by TCRdb with MiXCR from the multiplex PCR reads. The profile shows roughly 100,000 distinct CDR3 sequences, approximately 28% of them singletons. The sequence was collected from a female donor with breast cancer. Some clones in this sample may be carry-over from other donors' samples. Sequenced sample: axillary lymph node tissue. The V call is TRBV4-3, the J call TRBJ1-6; 8 nucleotides align to TRBD1. CDR3 protein: CASSHRTGSNSPLHF. CDR3 bases: TGCGCCAGCAGCCACCGGACAGGGTCTAATTCACCCCTCCACTTT.